This T cell receptor (beta chain) was captured in a study of blood T cell repertoires in COVID-19. CDR1 and CDR2 from the germline V gene are PRHDT and FYEKMQ (reference sequence). The CDR3 has 15 amino acids. V was clipped by 5 bases and J by 9 bases; unmatched bases: 9. Here immunoSEQ multiplex PCR was the method, and the copy in TCRdb shows in-frame clones only, minus some. The sample lists about 91,000 clones; around four fifths were seen once. The TCR sequence derives from a woman of 80 years or more with acute or convalescent COVID-19. This chain uses TRBV13 with TRBJ1-6; 8 bases are shared with TRBD1. The sequenced sample was peripheral blood. CDR3 in amino acids: CASSAGTGESSPLHF. Here the CDR3 DNA reads TGTGCCAGCAGCGCCGGGACAGGAGAAAGTTCACCCCTCCACTTT. Looking up the rest from reference TRBV13 and TRBJ1-6 gives the full variable domain: AAGVIQSPRHLIKEKRETATLKCYPIPRHDTVYWYQQGPGQDPQFLISFYEKMQSDKGSIPDRFSAQQFSDYHSELNMSSLELGDSALYFCASSAGTGESSPLHFGNGTRLTVT.